What follows describes a single TCR beta chain. Its antigen is undetermined. UMI-tagged TRB cDNA libraries were built via 5' RACE. Using the 5' RACE reads, TCRdb records one entry per CDR3 protein without DNA. The sample includes 49,000 or so distinct CDR3 sequences. The source of the sample is a study of CXCR3-negative and CXCR3-positive naive CD8 T cells. Study in general: Per-library TRB read counts averaged about 1.5 +/- 0.3 million, adding up to 120 million to 150 million in total.

Germline V gene sequence: CDR1 LGHDT, CDR2 YNNKEL (reference sequence). The CDR3 covers 19 residues. Overall study findings and caveats: CXCR3-positive naive cells had more hydrophobic TRB CDR3s than CXCR3-negative naive cells. Both naive subsets had comparably high diversity; memory CD8+ cells much lower.

The sequencing sample was made of naive CXCR3+ CD8+ T cells from blood. Subset indicated: CD45RO-CCR7+CD27+CD95- naive CD8+ T cells expressing CXCR3 (TNR3+). The rearrangement links TRBV3-1 to TRBJ1-4; absent DNA, TCRdb's TRBD1 call cannot be checked. The sequence was collected from a human donor in good health. Some clones in this sample may be carry-over from other donors' samples. Here the CDR3 reads CASSQFLGQEEILGEKLFF.